The 12 T cell receptor beta chains in this list originate from one sample, sequenced in a study of cytomegalovirus exposure and HLA in healthy donors. PCR amplification relied on 60 Vbeta primers (plus 13 Jbeta primers). Generated by immunoSEQ multiplex PCR, the TCRdb table keeps only in-frame clones and is missing some. The data hold roughly 73,000 clones, with 78% observed a single time. Specimen: PBMCs. These receptors came from a man between 40 and 49 years old in good health and CMV-seronegative.

The CDR3 region is CASSIHLSTGGGLYGYTF. The CDR3 nucleotides are TGTGCCAGCAGTATTCACCTATCCACAGGGGGCGGTCTGTATGGCTACACCTTC. The chain uses TRBV27 and TRBJ1-2; 9 bases are a match to TRBD1. The CDR3 runs 18 residues. Per the germline V gene, CDR1 is MNHEY and CDR2 is SMNVEV (reference sequence). V dropped 5 bases and J dropped 5; count of bases not matched to a gene: 18.

The chain couples TRBV7-8 to TRBJ2-7, with D unresolved. Per germline, CDR1 SGHVS and CDR2 FQNEAQ. The CDR3 has 15 amino acids. The V gene lost 2 bases and the J gene lost 4 bases, with 15 bases spanning the gap. The CDR3 DNA sequence: TGTGCCAGCAGCTTACTAGGCTCCGGGTCTTACGAGCAGTACTTC. Protein: CASSLLGSGSYEQYF.

This chain connects TRBV5-1 to TRBJ2-5, with 11 positions matching TRBD1. The J call could be wrong; TRBJ2-7 is a better fit for the DNA end. This CDR3 contains 15 residues. Germline V CDR1 and CDR2: SGHRS, YFSETQ. CDR3 nucleotide sequence: TGCGCCAGCAGCCCAGGACAGGGGGCGTCCTACGAGCAGTACTTC. This translates into CASSPGQGASYEQYF.

This chain links TRBV7-3 with TRBJ1-1, with a possible D match to TRBD1 (6 bases). The CDR3 runs 13 residues. The germline V gene encodes CDR1 SGHTA and CDR2 FQGTGA. The V and J ends lost 6 bases and 14 bases respectively, with 22 bases between them. This chain's CDR3 is CASSKGGSEALFF. Written as DNA, the CDR3 is TGTGCCAGCAGTAAAGGGGGTTCCGAAGCTTTGTTCTTT.

V gene TRBV10-1 combines with J gene TRBJ2-2; D possibly corresponds to TRBD2 (6 bases). Germline V gives CDR1 WNHNN, CDR2 SYGVQD (reference sequence). The CDR3 sequence is 14 residues long. The V gene lost 0 bases and the J gene lost 5 bases, with 7 bases spanning the gap. The CDR3 loop reads CASSESGRTGELFF. The CDR3 DNA follows: TGCGCCAGCAGTGAGTCGGGGAGGACCGGGGAGCTGTTTTTT.

V usage is TRBV9 and J usage is TRBJ1-3, with D perhaps TRBD1 (6 bases). CDR3 length equals 16 residues. CDR1 and CDR2 from the germline V gene are SGDLS and YYNGEE. The ends were cut back, 0 bases at V and 0 bases at J, with 10 bases in the middle. The CDR3 nucleotides are TGTGCCAGCAGCGTAGAGGACAGTGCCTCTGGAAACACCATATATTTT. Protein sequence: CASSVEDSASGNTIYF.

The chain links TRBV7-8 to TRBJ1-2; D remains unclear. V dropped 1 base and J dropped 4 bases, with 16 bases sitting between them. The CDR3 contains 16 residues. Germline CDR1 reads SGHVS; CDR2 reads FQNEAQ. CDR3 in DNA: TGTGCCAGCAGCTTAGTGCTGCAGCCAGCAGGCTATGGCTACACCTTC. This encodes CASSLVLQPAGYGYTF.

The V and J genes are TRBV9 and TRBJ2-3; 16 bases line up with TRBD2. J gave up 4 bases and V 5 bases, and 4 bases lay outside the gene matches. This CDR3 has 16 residues. The V gene's germline CDR1 is SGDLS and CDR2 YYNGEE. The CDR3 reads CASSGGLAGGADTQYF. The CDR3 nucleotides read TGTGCCAGCAGTGGGGGACTAGCGGGGGGGGCAGATACGCAGTATTTT.

This chain links TRBV6-1 with TRBJ1-5; D uncertain. CDR3 length equals 15 residues. Germline CDR1 reads MNHNS; CDR2 reads SASEGT. Trimming pared 1 base from V and 4 bases from J, leaving 11 bases between. The chain's CDR3 is CASSEVFGGNQPQHF. Written as DNA, the CDR3 is TGTGCCAGCAGTGAAGTCTTTGGCGGAAATCAGCCCCAGCATTTT.

The CDR3 spells CASSPNRSRGNSPLHF. The CDR3 DNA sequence: TGTGCCAGCTCACCAAACAGGAGTCGGGGGAATTCACCCCTCCACTTT. This chain connects TRBV18 to TRBJ1-6; D perhaps matches TRBD1 (5 bases). CDR1 and CDR2 from the germline V gene are KGHSH and LQKENI. CDR3 length: 16 amino acids. Trimming pared 2 bases from V and 7 bases from J, leaving 15 bases between.

The chain couples TRBV7-8 to TRBJ2-2; D perhaps matches TRBD1 (5 bases). CDR3 length: 15 residues. Germline values: CDR1 SGHVS, CDR2 FQNEAQ. V gave up 0 bases and J gave up 6 bases, with 11 bases separating them. CDR3 DNA sequence: TGTGCCAGCAGCTTAGCGAAGACAGTACCCGGGGAGCTGTTTTTT. It yields the protein CASSLAKTVPGELFF.

Written as DNA, the CDR3 is TGTGCCAGCAGCCGCGGGACAGAGCAAGAGACCCAGTACTTC. Its protein is CASSRGTEQETQYF. The V gene is TRBV4-2, the J gene TRBJ2-5; a possible D gene is TRBD1 (7 bases). From germline, CDR1 is LGHNA and CDR2 YNFKEQ. This CDR3 region has 14 residues. Trimming took off 4 bases at V and 2 bases at J, with 11 bases between the two ends.